This TCR beta chain appears in the sequencing data of a study of T cell repertoires in cytomegalovirus infection. Study as a whole: Selection of CMV epitopes for the study included recently identified HLA-C-restricted and well-studied HLA-B-restricted ones. Study-wide points: CMV carriers with the relevant HLA were identified by cumulative public TCR beta family frequency.

Each CDR3 protein is one row after TCRdb ran MiXCR on the reads. Of under 850,000 distinct CDR3 sequences detected, around 31% appear once; the ten largest clones hold about 20%. A few counts support this clonotype. The target antigen is unknown. CDR1 and CDR2 from the germline V gene are MNHNS and SASEGT. The V gene end was trimmed by 1 base and the J gene end by 5 bases; junction bases not matched to a gene: 12. The CDR3 runs 17 residues. Sequenced here: cultured PBMCs, sampled from culture after CMV antigen stimulation. The receptor comes from a human donor in good health (CMV status not recorded). Some clones in this sample may be carry-over from other donors' samples. The rearrangement joins TRBV6-1 to TRBJ1-1; 8 bases fit TRBD1. The CDR3 sequence: CASSEDSLQGARTEAFF. The CDR3, as DNA: TGTGCCAGCAGTGAAGACAGTCTGCAGGGGGCGCGAACTGAAGCTTTCTTT.